This T cell receptor (beta chain) came from a study of cytotoxic CD8 clonotypes in ibrutinib-treated CLL. On the study more broadly: Response sampling took place at median 12 months of treatment, range 6 to 36.

Some clones are missing from TCRdb's copy, which holds only in-frame ones; the method was immunoSEQ multiplex PCR. The data hold tens of thousands of clones, with roughly two thirds observed a single time. General study points: The clonality rise at ibrutinib response reflected private clonotype expansion.

V shed 6 bases and J 4 bases; nucleotides not matched to a gene: 6. The CDR3 totals 14 residues. In germline, CDR1 is LGHNA, CDR2 YSLEER. Worth noting for this clone: Its antigen is unknown.

This rearrangement joins TRBV4-3 to TRBJ2-1, with TRBD1 identical over 7 bases. The sample consisted of PBMCs, taken before ibrutinib treatment. The receptor's source is a human donor with chronic lymphocytic leukemia. The chain's CDR3 is CASSFGDRYNEQFF. CDR3 DNA sequence: TGCGCCAGCAGTTTCGGGGACAGATACAATGAGCAGTTCTTC.